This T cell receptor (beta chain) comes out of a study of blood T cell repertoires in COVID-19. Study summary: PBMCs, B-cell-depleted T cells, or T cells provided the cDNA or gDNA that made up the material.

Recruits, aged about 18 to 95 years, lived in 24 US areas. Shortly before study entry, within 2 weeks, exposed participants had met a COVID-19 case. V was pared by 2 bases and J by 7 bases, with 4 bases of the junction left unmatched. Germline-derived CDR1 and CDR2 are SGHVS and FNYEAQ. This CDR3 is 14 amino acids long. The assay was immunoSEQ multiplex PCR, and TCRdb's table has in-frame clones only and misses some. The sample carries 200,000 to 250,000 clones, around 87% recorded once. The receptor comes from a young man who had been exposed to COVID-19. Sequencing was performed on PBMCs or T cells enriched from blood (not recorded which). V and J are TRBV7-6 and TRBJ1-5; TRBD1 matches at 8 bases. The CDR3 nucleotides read TGTGCCAGCAGCTTACAGGGGGCTGGACAGCCCCAGCATTTT. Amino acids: CASSLQGAGQPQHF.